The 23 T cell receptor beta chains listed next were all sequenced from one sample in a study of T cell repertoires in cytomegalovirus infection. These receptors have no known antigen. Each CDR3 protein is one row after TCRdb ran MiXCR on the reads. The sample lists approximately 390,000 distinct CDR3 sequences; around a third were seen once. Source: cultured PBMCs, taken from culture after CMV antigen stimulation. These TCRs come from a human donor in good health (CMV status not recorded). Some clones in this sample may be carry-over from other donors' samples.

This chain links TRBV6-2 or TRBV6-3 with TRBJ1-6, with D tentatively TRBD1 (5 bases). This CDR3 is 17 amino acids long. The V gene's germline CDR1 is MNHEY and CDR2 SVGEGT. The V gene lost 6 bases and the J gene lost 7 bases, with 22 bases spanning the gap. This CDR3 is CASRELLTGTANSPLHF. DNA of the CDR3: TGTGCCAGCAGAGAACTACTAACCGGGACGGCGAATTCACCCCTCCACTTT.

This rearrangement joins TRBV6-2 or TRBV6-3 to TRBJ2-5, with D perhaps TRBD2 (5 bases). V lost 2 bases, J lost 2 bases, and 18 bases lay in between. CDR1 MNHEY and CDR2 SVGEGT come from the germline V gene. The CDR3 sequence is 17 residues long. The CDR3 reads CASSYGRASGGQETQYF. CDR3 DNA sequence: TGTGCCAGCAGTTACGGAAGGGCGAGCGGCGGACAAGAGACCCAGTACTTC.

The V gene is TRBV28, the J gene TRBJ1-3; no clear D. V was trimmed by 8 bases and J by 0 bases, leaving 11 bases between them. Germline V gene sequence: CDR1 MDHEN, CDR2 SYDVKM. The CDR3 length is 14 residues. CDR3 residues: CASGSEFSGNTIYF. The CDR3 DNA reads as TGTGCCAGCGGGTCAGAGTTCTCTGGAAACACCATATATTTT.

This rearrangement joins TRBV27 to TRBJ2-3, with TRBD2 matching 11 bases. Per germline, CDR1 MNHEY and CDR2 SMNVEV (reference sequence). V shed 6 bases and J 3 bases; nucleotides not matched to a gene: 5. The CDR3 has 15 amino acids. The DNA of the CDR3 is TGTGCCAGCAGCCCACGGACTAGCGGGACAGATACGCAGTATTTT. Translation gives CASSPRTSGTDTQYF.

The rearrangement uses TRBV11-3 and TRBJ1-1; no reliable D call. CDR3 size: 15 residues. Trimming shortened V by 4 bases and J by 0 bases, and 12 bases separated the two germline ends. Germline V gene data show CDR1 as SGHNT and CDR2 as YENEEA. CDR3 sequence reads: CASSSANLLNTEAFF. CDR3 nucleotides: TGTGCCAGCAGCTCCGCGAACCTGCTGAACACTGAAGCTTTCTTT.

This clonotype was observed a handful of times. The V and J genes are TRBV7-6 and TRBJ2-7, with no clear D. Germline V gives CDR1 SGHVS, CDR2 FNYEAQ. Trimming pared 4 bases from V and 3 bases from J, leaving 7 bases between. The CDR3 consists of 12 residues. In DNA, the CDR3 is TGTGCCAGCAGCTCCAAGAACTACGAGCAGTACTTC. Protein product: CASSSKNYEQYF.

The table lists this clonotype with a few counts. The rearrangement joins TRBV20-1 to TRBJ1-6, with D uncertain. The V gene lost 0 bases and the J gene lost 5 bases, with 14 bases spanning the gap. The CDR3 loop spans 16 amino acids. Per the germline V gene, CDR1 is DFQATT and CDR2 is SNEGSKA (reference sequence). The DNA for the CDR3 is TGCAGTGCTAGAGATCAGATTCTATCCGATAATTCACCCCTCCACTTT. It translates to CSARDQILSDNSPLHF.

With respect to this clonotype: One base away lies a much larger clone, so this may be a sequencing read error. The chain combines TRBV7-2 with TRBJ2-7; 7 positions agree with TRBD1. CDR3 length: 14 amino acids. Looked up from germline, CDR1 is SGHTA and CDR2 is FQGNSA. The CDR3, as DNA: TGTGCCAGCGGCTTAGGTTCAGGGGGTTACGAGCAGTACTTC. Translating it yields CASGLGSGGYEQYF.

In this sample, this clonotype turned up many times. This chain uses TRBV7-9 with TRBJ2-3; 7 nucleotides line up with TRBD1. CDR3 length: 14 amino acids. Trimming cost V 5 bases and J 1 base; bases outside gene matches: 3. CDR1 is SEHNR and CDR2 is FQNEAQ in the germline V gene (reference sequence). The DNA for the CDR3 is TGTGCCAGCAGCGTAACAGGGGGCACAGATACGCAGTATTTT. Translation gives CASSVTGGTDTQYF. The full variable domain, its missing parts supplied by reference TRBV7-9 and TRBJ2-3, is DTGVSQNPRHKITKRGQNVTFRCDPISEHNRLYWYRQTLGQGPEFLTYFQNEAQLEKSRLLSDRFSAERPKGSFSTLEIQRTEQGDSAMYLCASSVTGGTDTQYFGPGTRLTVL.

V and J are TRBV6-6 and TRBJ1-3, with D possibly being TRBD1 (6 bases). Germline V CDR1 and CDR2: MNHNY, SVGAGI (reference sequence). CDR3 length: 15 amino acids. V was trimmed by 2 bases and J by 2 bases, leaving 10 bases between them. The CDR3 DNA sequence: TGTGCCAGCAGTTACATAGGGGGGGCTGGAAACACCATATATTTT. Translation gives CASSYIGGAGNTIYF.

This sequence joins TRBV20-1 and TRBJ2-5; either TRBD1 or TRBD2 may fit D (5 bases each). This CDR3 is built from 12 residues. V shed 5 bases and J shed 0 bases, with 7 bases lying between them. CDR1 is DFQATT and CDR2 is SNEGSKA in the germline V gene (reference sequence). The CDR3 loop is CSARGDQETQYF. The CDR3 DNA follows: TGCAGTGCTCGGGGCGACCAAGAGACCCAGTACTTC.

This clonotype was seen a few times. This chain uses TRBV11-2 with TRBJ2-3, with TRBD2 as a possible D gene (6 bases). The V end lost 4 bases, the J end lost 6 bases, and 14 bases lay between the germline ends. CDR1 SGHAT and CDR2 FQNNGV come from the germline V gene. The CDR3 loop spans 14 amino acids. The CDR3 sequence: CASSSTGEGDTQYF. For the CDR3, the DNA is TGTGCCAGCAGCTCCACGGGAGAAGGTGATACGCAGTATTTT.

This clonotype was counted a few times. The chain recombines TRBV12-3 or TRBV12-4 with TRBJ1-5; D remains ambiguous. CDR3 length: 18 amino acids. V lost 2 bases and J lost 1, with 18 bases in between. As DNA, the CDR3 is TGTGCCAGCAGTTTATTTAAACTCGCAGGAGGAAGCAATCAGCCCCAGCATTTT. Translating gives CASSLFKLAGGSNQPQHF.

The CDR3 coding sequence is TGTGCCAGCAGCTTTAAGCGGGGGAGCTCCTACAATGAGCAGTTCTTC. Residues: CASSFKRGSSYNEQFF. The chain combines TRBV5-6 with TRBJ2-1, with 8 bases matching TRBD2. CDR1 and CDR2 from the germline V gene are SGHDT and YYEEEE. V trimming: 2 bases; J trimming: 0 bases; junction bases outside the gene matches: 4. The CDR3 spans 16 residues.

This clonotype has only a few counts. This rearrangement joins TRBV7-2 to TRBJ2-3; TRBD2 is a possible D gene (6 bases). CDR1 is SGHTA and CDR2 is FQGNSA in the germline V gene. The CDR3 totals 14 residues. Trimming cost V 5 bases and J 5 bases, with 14 bases left between them. The CDR3 loop is CASSPGTGGDTQYF. The DNA of the CDR3 is TGTGCCAGCAGCCCAGGGACTGGAGGAGATACGCAGTATTTT.

A single count supports this clonotype. V gene TRBV29-1 combines with J gene TRBJ1-3; D not certain. This CDR3 has 16 amino acids. Germline CDR1 and CDR2: SQVTM and ANQGSEA. V gave up 6 bases and J gave up 0 bases, with 18 bases separating them. CDR3 sequence (DNA): TGCAGCGTCGTTAGGACGGGAACTGGCTCTGGAAACACCATATATTTT. Its protein is CSVVRTGTGSGNTIYF. The variable domain in full, with the rest retrieved from reference TRBV29-1 and TRBJ1-3, is SAVISQKPSRDICQRGTSLTIQCQVDSQVTMMFWYRQQPGQSLTLIATANQGSEATYESGFVIDKFPISRPNLTFSTLTVSNMSPEDSSIYLCSVVRTGTGSGNTIYFGEGSWLTVV.

V and J are TRBV6-1 and TRBJ2-7; 8 positions match TRBD2. The CDR3 sequence is 14 residues long. The V gene end was trimmed by 7 bases and the J gene end by 0 bases; junction bases not matched to a gene: 5. Germline V gene data show CDR1 as MNHNS and CDR2 as SASEGT. Here the CDR3 reads CASTPGTSSYEQYV. The CDR3 DNA reads as TGTGCCAGCACTCCCGGGACTAGCTCCTACGAGCAGTACGTC.

This clonotype appeared a few times. The CDR3 DNA reads as TGTGCCAGCTCACTTCAGGCCGTGGGCGAAGGCTACACCTTC. This gives the protein CASSLQAVGEGYTF. This chain connects TRBV18 to TRBJ1-2; D gene uncertain. V was clipped by 4 bases and J by 8 bases, with 17 bases between them. The germline CDR1 and CDR2 sequences are KGHSH and LQKENI. The CDR3 is made up of 14 amino acids. The whole variable domain, filled in from reference TRBV18 and TRBJ1-2, reads NAGVMQNPRHLVRRRGQEARLRCSPMKGHSHVYWYRQLPEEGLKFMVYLQKENIIDESGMPKERFSAEFPKEGPSILRIQQVVRGDSAAYFCASSLQAVGEGYTFGSGTRLTVV.

This chain joins TRBV11-3 and TRBJ2-1; D is uncertain. CDR3 length equals 16 residues. The V gene lost 5 bases and the J gene lost 0 bases, with 14 bases spanning the gap. Germline V CDR1 and CDR2: SGHNT, YENEEA. In DNA form, the CDR3 reads TGTGCCAGCAGCCAAGGAGCCACCTTCTCCTACAATGAGCAGTTCTTC. Amino acid sequence: CASSQGATFSYNEQFF.

The chain's CDR3 is CASSGGFGEQFF. Written as DNA, the CDR3 is TGTGCCAGCAGTGGAGGGTTTGGTGAGCAGTTCTTC. The gene calls are TRBV6-6 and TRBJ2-1, with D possibly TRBD2 on 6 matching bases. V lost 5 bases, J lost 9 bases, and 11 bases lay in between. This CDR3 spans 12 amino acids. Germline-derived CDR1 and CDR2 are MNHNY and SVGAGI (reference sequence).

This clonotype was seen more than once but under ten times. This chain uses TRBV7-8 with TRBJ1-4, with 7 nucleotides matching TRBD1. The J segment lost 0 bases and the V segment lost 1 base, leaving 5 bases of the junction unmatched. This CDR3 has 17 amino acids. Germline values: CDR1 SGHVS, CDR2 FQNEAQ. The CDR3 protein is CASSLEGQWATNEKLFF. The DNA for the CDR3 is TGTGCCAGCAGCTTAGAGGGACAGTGGGCAACTAATGAAAAACTGTTTTTT.

This clonotype was detected only a few times. This sequence joins TRBV11-2 and TRBJ2-3; D is ambiguous. The V gene lost 2 bases and the J gene lost 1 base, with 7 bases spanning the gap. Germline V lookup: CDR1 SGHAT, CDR2 FQNNGV. The CDR3 extends over 14 amino acids. CDR3 DNA: TGTGCCAGCAGCTTACTCATTCGCACAGATACGCAGTATTTT. This translates into CASSLLIRTDTQYF. Full variable domain (outside the CDR3, taken from reference TRBV11-2 and TRBJ2-3): EAGVAQSPRYKIIEKRQSVAFWCNPISGHATLYWYQQILGQGPKLLIQFQNNGVVDDSQLPKDRFSAERLKGVDSTLKIQPAKLEDSAVYLCASSLLIRTDTQYFGPGTRLTVL.

This clonotype was seen repeatedly, ten times or more. The chain has TRBV4-3 and TRBJ2-6, with 8 bases lining up with TRBD1. Germline-derived CDR1 and CDR2 are LGHNA and YSLEER. J lost 0 bases, V lost 3 bases, and 1 base had no gene match. The CDR3 runs to 16 residues. The CDR3 DNA reads TGCGCCAGCAGCCATGGACAGGGCTCTGGGGCCAACGTCCTGACTTTC. Translating it yields CASSHGQGSGANVLTF.